This T cell receptor beta chain was recorded in a study of cytomegalovirus exposure and HLA in healthy donors. Study-wide results and caveats: The authors later found most CMV-associated TCR beta chains appeared HLA-restricted. Among TCR beta chains of equal frequency, HLA-associated ones were more clonally expanded in a later analysis.

Germline-derived CDR1 and CDR2 are SGHKS and YYEKEE (reference sequence). V was pared by 0 bases and J by 2 bases, with 10 bases of the junction left unmatched. This CDR3 is 17 amino acids long. Primers: 60 Vbeta forward and 13 Jbeta reverse. TCRdb's table, derived via immunoSEQ multiplex PCR, lists solely in-frame clones and lacks some. The data hold 200,000 to 250,000 clones, with about 70% observed a single time. Worth noting for this clone: What it binds is unknown.

These donors counted as nominally healthy when sampled, but unrecorded immune exposures were likely. This chain connects TRBV5-5 to TRBJ1-1, with 7 bases identical to TRBD1. The sequencing input was PBMCs. The source is a woman aged 25 to 39 in good health and CMV-seronegative. The DNA for the CDR3 is TGTGCCAGCAGCTTGGGCCCGGGGGACAGTCCAAACACTGAAGCTTTCTTT. Its protein product is CASSLGPGDSPNTEAFF.